This TCR beta chain was obtained from a study of OX40 agonist ivuxolimab in advanced cancers. Looking at the study overall: Patients got intravenous ivuxolimab at 0.01 to 10 mg/kg every 2 weeks. From roughly 20 to 79 years was the age range, with a mean of approximately 58 years, and around 83% were male. The study, taken as a whole, reports: At 0.1 to 3.0 mg/kg, clonal expansion of CD4+ and CD8+ blood T cells had occurred by week 6.

On this clone: Its antigen is unknown.

The data were produced by immunoSEQ multiplex PCR, yet TCRdb's version contains in-frame clones alone and is incomplete. The sample lists around 82,000 clones, about 89% occurring once. CDR3 length: 14 amino acids. The V gene's germline CDR1 is SGHRS and CDR2 YFSETQ. Germline trimming cut 7 bases from V and 2 bases from J; bases unmatched to any gene: 6. V usage is TRBV5-1 and J usage is TRBJ2-7; 10 nucleotides line up with TRBD1. The sample in question was CD4+ or CD8+ T cells sorted from blood, obtained in a trial of the OX40 agonist ivuxolimab. The sequence was collected from an adult with an advanced solid tumor such as melanoma, head and neck, liver or kidney cancer. The CDR3 bases are TGCGCCAGCGCGCCCGGGACAGGGGCCTACGAGCAGTACTTC. Translation gives CASAPGTGAYEQYF.